This TCR beta chain was sequenced during a study of control samples from healthy donors and cancer patients. The count of this clone is one. Between the trimmed V and J ends, which lost 6 bases and 6 bases, there was a span of 23 bases. The germline V gene has CDR1 MDHEN and CDR2 SYDVKM. This CDR3 comprises 16 residues. The assay was immunoSEQ multiplex PCR, and TCRdb's table has in-frame clones only and misses some. Of fewer than 200,000 clones listed, around 88% are singletons. The J gene is TRBJ1-1, the V gene TRBV28, with D perhaps matching TRBD1 (5 bases). This clonotype originated in a woman aged 25-40 years in good health. The sequenced sample consisted of blood. The CDR3 loop reads CASRETVRNKGSEAFF. The CDR3 DNA follows: TGTGCCAGCAGAGAGACAGTGCGTAATAAGGGGTCTGAAGCTTTCTTT.